This T cell receptor beta chain was sequenced in a study of blood T cell repertoires in COVID-19. Turning to the study itself: Sites in the United States, Italy and Spain provided acute and convalescent COVID-19 samples.

Profiled with immunoSEQ multiplex PCR; TCRdb holds only in-frame clones, not every one. Altogether 75,000 or so clones are present, 75% to 90% being singletons, with the ten largest covering about 5%. The V gene end was trimmed by 4 bases and the J gene end by 6 bases; junction bases not matched to a gene: 9. The CDR3 spans 15 residues. CDR1 is SGHVS, CDR2 FQNEAQ, per germline. The material sequenced was peripheral blood. The origin of this receptor is a man aged 55 to 70 with active or convalescent COVID-19. The V call is TRBV7-8, the J call TRBJ2-7; TRBD1 matches 10 bases. Here the CDR3 reads CASSYGTGAFGEQYF. The CDR3 region has the DNA TGTGCCAGCAGCTACGGGACAGGGGCTTTCGGCGAGCAGTACTTC.